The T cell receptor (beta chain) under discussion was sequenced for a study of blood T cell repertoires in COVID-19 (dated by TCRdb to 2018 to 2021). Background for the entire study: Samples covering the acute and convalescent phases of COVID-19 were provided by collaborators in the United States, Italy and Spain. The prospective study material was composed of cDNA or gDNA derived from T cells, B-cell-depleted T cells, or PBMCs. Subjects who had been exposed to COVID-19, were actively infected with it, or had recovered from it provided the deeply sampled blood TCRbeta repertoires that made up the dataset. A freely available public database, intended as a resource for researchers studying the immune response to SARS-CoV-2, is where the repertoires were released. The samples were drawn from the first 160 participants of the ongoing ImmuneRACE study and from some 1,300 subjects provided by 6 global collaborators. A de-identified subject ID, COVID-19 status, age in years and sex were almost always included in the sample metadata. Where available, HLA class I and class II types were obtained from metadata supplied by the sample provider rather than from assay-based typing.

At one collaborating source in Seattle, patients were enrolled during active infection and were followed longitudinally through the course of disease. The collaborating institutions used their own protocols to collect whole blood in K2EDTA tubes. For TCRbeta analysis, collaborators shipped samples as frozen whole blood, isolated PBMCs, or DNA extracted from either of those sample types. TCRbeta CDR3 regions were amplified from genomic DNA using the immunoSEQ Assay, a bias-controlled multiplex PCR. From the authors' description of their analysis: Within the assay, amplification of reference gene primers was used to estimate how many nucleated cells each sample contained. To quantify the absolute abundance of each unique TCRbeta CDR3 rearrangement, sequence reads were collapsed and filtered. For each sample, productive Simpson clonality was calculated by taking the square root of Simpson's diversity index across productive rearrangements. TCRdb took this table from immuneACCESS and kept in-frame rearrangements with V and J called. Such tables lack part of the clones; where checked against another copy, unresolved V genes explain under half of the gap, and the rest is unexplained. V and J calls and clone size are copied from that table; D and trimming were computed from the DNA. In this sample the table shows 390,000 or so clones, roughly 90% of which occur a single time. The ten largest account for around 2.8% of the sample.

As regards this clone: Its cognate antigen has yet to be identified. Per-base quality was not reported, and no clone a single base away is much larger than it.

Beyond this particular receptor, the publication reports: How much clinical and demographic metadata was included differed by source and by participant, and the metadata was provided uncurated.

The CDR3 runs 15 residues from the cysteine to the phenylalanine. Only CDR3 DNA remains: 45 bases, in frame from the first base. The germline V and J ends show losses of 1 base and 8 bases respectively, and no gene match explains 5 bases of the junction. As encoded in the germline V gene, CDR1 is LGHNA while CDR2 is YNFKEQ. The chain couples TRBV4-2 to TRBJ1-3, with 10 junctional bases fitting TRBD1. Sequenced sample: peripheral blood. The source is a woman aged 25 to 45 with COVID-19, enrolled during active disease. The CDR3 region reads CASSQAPGQGHTIYF. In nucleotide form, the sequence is TGTGCCAGCAGCCAAGCACCGGGACAGGGGCACACCATATATTTT.